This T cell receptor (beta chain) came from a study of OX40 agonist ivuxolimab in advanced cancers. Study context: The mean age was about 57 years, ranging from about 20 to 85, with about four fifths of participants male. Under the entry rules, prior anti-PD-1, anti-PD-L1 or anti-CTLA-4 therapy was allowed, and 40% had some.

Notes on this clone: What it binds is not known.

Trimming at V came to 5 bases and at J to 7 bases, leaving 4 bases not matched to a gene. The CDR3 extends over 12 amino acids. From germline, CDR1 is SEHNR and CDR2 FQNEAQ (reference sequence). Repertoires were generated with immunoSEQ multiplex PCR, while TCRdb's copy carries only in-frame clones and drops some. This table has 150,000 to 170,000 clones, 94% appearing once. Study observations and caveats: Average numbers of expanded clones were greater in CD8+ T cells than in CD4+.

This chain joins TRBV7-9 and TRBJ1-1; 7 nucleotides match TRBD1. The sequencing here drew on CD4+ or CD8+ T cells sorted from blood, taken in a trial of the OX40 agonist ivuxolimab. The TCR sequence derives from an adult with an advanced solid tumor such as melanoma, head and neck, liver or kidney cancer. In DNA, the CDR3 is TGTGCCAGCAGCCTAGGACAGGATGAAGCTTTCTTT. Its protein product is CASSLGQDEAFF.